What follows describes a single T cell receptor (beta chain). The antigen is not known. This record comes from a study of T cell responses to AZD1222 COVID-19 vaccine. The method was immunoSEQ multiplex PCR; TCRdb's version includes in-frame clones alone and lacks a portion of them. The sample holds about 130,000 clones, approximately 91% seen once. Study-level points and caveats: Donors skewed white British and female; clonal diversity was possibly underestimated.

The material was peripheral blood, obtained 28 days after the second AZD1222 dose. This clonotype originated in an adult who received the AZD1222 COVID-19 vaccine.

The CDR3 DNA reads as TGTGCCAGTAGTAGCCGGGACAGGGGCTACGAGCAGTACTTC. Translation: CASSSRDRGYEQYF. The genes are TRBV19 and TRBJ2-7; TRBD1 aligns across 10 bases. The junction had 3 bases not matched to a gene; V was cut back by 4 bases and J by 3 bases. Germline assignment: CDR1 LNHDA and CDR2 SQIVND (reference sequence). The CDR3 has 14 residues.